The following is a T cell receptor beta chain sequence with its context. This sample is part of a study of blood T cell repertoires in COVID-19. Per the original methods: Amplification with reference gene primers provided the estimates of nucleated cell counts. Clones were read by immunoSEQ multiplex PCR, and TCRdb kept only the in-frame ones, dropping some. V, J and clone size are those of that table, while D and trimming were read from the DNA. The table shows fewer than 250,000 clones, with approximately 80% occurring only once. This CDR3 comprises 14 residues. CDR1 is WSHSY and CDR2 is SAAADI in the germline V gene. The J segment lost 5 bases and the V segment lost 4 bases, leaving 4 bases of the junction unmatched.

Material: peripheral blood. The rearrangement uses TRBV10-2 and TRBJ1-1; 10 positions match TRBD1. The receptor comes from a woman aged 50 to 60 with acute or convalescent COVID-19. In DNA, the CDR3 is TGCGCCAGCAGTGGGGGACAGGGGCGGACTGAAGCTTTCTTT. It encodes CASSGGQGRTEAFF.